The 6 T cell receptor beta chains presented below share a single source sample, sequenced in a study of blood T cell repertoires in COVID-19. Clones were sequenced by immunoSEQ multiplex PCR, and TCRdb holds only the in-frame ones, with some missing. The profile shows 200,000 to 300,000 clones, roughly 89% of them singletons. The material sequenced was PBMCs or T cells enriched from blood (not recorded which). Receptor source: a woman aged 25-40 years with acute COVID-19.

There are a few counts of this clone. The chain carries TRBV19 and TRBJ2-7, with 10 bases aligning to TRBD1. The junction had 1 base not matched to a gene; V was cut back by 8 bases and J by 6 bases. The CDR3 totals 11 residues. CDR1 LNHDA and CDR2 SQIVND come from the germline V gene (reference sequence). This chain's CDR3 is CASGDRGEQYF. The DNA for the CDR3 is TGTGCCAGTGGGGACAGGGGCGAGCAGTACTTC.

The rearrangement joins TRBV6-5 to TRBJ1-4; 8 bases are a match to TRBD1. This CDR3 is built from 15 residues. The germline gives CDR1 MNHEY, CDR2 SVGAGI. Trimming at V came to 5 bases and at J to 7 bases, leaving 9 bases not matched to a gene. The CDR3 DNA sequence: TGTGCCAGCAGTCAAACCGGGACAGGATCTGAAAAACTGTTTTTT. Residues: CASSQTGTGSEKLFF.

The V gene is TRBV4-1, the J gene TRBJ2-1; TRBD2 matches 15 bases. V shed 0 bases and J 5 bases; nucleotides not matched to a gene: 11. In germline, CDR1 is MGHRA, CDR2 YSYEKL. The CDR3 totals 20 residues. The CDR3 DNA sequence: TGCGCCAGCAGCCAAGATTCCCAGGGACTAGCGGGGGGCCAGGACAATGAGCAGTTCTTC. Protein: CASSQDSQGLAGGQDNEQFF.

This chain connects TRBV27 to TRBJ2-3, with D perhaps TRBD1 (5 bases). The germline V gene encodes CDR1 MNHEY and CDR2 SMNVEV (reference sequence). CDR3 length: 13 amino acids. V was clipped by 10 bases and J by 9 bases, with 20 bases between them. The CDR3 DNA reads as TGTGCCACTTCAACAGGTCCAGATACGACGCAGTATTTT. Translated, it gives CATSTGPDTTQYF.

The rearrangement joins TRBV27 to TRBJ1-2; D is ambiguous. Germline V gives CDR1 MNHEY, CDR2 SMNVEV (reference sequence). Trimming left V 5 bases short and J 7 bases short, with 20 bases between. This CDR3 is 15 amino acids long. CDR3 coding DNA: TGTGCCAGCAGTCCCCGGGGTCGTATAGGGAGTGGCTACACCTTC. Protein product: CASSPRGRIGSGYTF.

The chain joins TRBV19 to TRBJ2-7; the match to TRBD1 covers 9 bases. The CDR3 is 14 residues long. The V gene's germline CDR1 is LNHDA and CDR2 SQIVND (reference sequence). The V and J ends lost 7 bases and 2 bases, in that order; junction bases with no gene match: 6. The CDR3 bases are TGTGCCAGTATGCGGACAGGGGCCCCCTACGAGCAGTACTTC. This codes for CASMRTGAPYEQYF.